Below are 14 T cell receptor beta chains sequenced from a single sample in a study of blood T cell repertoires in COVID-19. Some clones are missing from TCRdb's copy, which holds only in-frame ones; the method was immunoSEQ multiplex PCR. The sample shows 150,000 to 200,000 clones, roughly nine tenths of them seen only once. Sequenced input: peripheral blood. These receptors all come from a woman in her sixties or seventies with COVID-19, enrolled during active disease.

This chain joins TRBV6-7 and TRBJ1-5; perhaps TRBD1 as D (5 bases). TRBV6-7 belongs to the ORF category, with a function that is uncertain. Trimming took off 2 bases at V and 0 bases at J, with 20 bases between the two ends. The CDR3 loop spans 19 amino acids. This CDR3 is CASSYPPPTDLYSNQPQHF. In DNA form, the CDR3 reads TGTGCCAGCAGTTACCCTCCCCCGACAGATTTATATAGCAATCAGCCCCAGCATTTT.

This sequence joins TRBV18 and TRBJ1-6; 8 bases map to TRBD1. The CDR3 has 14 residues. The V gene's germline CDR1 is KGHSH and CDR2 LQKENI. The trim removed 4 bases at V and 8 bases at J, leaving 4 bases unmatched. CDR3 in amino acids: CASSLQGGDSPLHF. The CDR3 DNA reads TGTGCCAGCTCACTACAGGGGGGGGATTCACCCCTCCACTTT.

The V call is TRBV9, the J call TRBJ1-1, with 10 bases matching TRBD1. Germline V lookup: CDR1 SGDLS, CDR2 YYNGEE. V shed 4 bases and J 1 base; nucleotides not matched to a gene: 4. The CDR3 length is 15 residues. As DNA, the CDR3 is TGTGCCAGCAGCCTCCGGGACAGGGGGAACACTGAAGCTTTCTTT. This codes for CASSLRDRGNTEAFF.

The J gene is TRBJ2-7, the V gene TRBV7-2, with a weak D call TRBD1 (5 bases). CDR1 is SGHTA, CDR2 FQGNSA, per germline. Trimming took 2 bases from V and 2 from J, leaving 19 bases between them. This CDR3 spans 17 amino acids. CDR3 region: CASSLRRPMGRAYEQYF. The CDR3 DNA reads TGTGCCAGCAGCTTAAGGCGTCCGATGGGCAGGGCCTACGAGCAGTACTTC. Full variable domain (rest looked up from reference TRBV7-2 and TRBJ2-7): GAGVSQSPSNKVTEKGKDVELRCDPISGHTALYWYRQSLGQGLEFLIYFQGNSAPDKSGLPSDRFSAERTGGSVSTLTIQRTQQEDSAVYLCASSLRRPMGRAYEQYFGPGTRLTVT.

J is TRBJ2-2 and V is TRBV7-3, with TRBD2 matching 14 bases. The CDR3 is made up of 16 amino acids. With 3 bases clipped from V and 7 bases from J, the junction kept 4 bases outside the gene matches. Germline CDR1 is SGHTA and CDR2 is FQGTGA. CDR3 loop: CASSFGTSGSVGELFF. Written as DNA, the CDR3 is TGTGCCAGCAGCTTTGGGACTAGCGGGAGTGTCGGGGAGCTGTTTTTT.

This clone was counted a single time. The CDR3 spells CASSSPGTGNYGYTF. The CDR3, as DNA: TGTGCCAGTAGTAGTCCCGGGACAGGGAACTATGGCTACACCTTC. The chain is built from TRBV19 and TRBJ1-2, with TRBD1 identical over 9 bases. CDR1 and CDR2 from the germline V gene are LNHDA and SQIVND (reference sequence). V trimming: 4 bases; J trimming: 2 bases; junction bases outside the gene matches: 5. The CDR3 length is 15 residues.

This clone was seen only a few times. This chain uses TRBV4-1 with TRBJ1-2; a weak D match, TRBD1 (5 bases). Germline assignment: CDR1 MGHRA and CDR2 YSYEKL. Trimming left V 4 bases short and J 0 bases short, with 12 bases between. The CDR3 is made up of 15 amino acids. The CDR3 DNA reads as TGCGCCAGCAGCCCCCAGGGATTAGCTAACTATGGCTACACCTTC. Translated, it gives CASSPQGLANYGYTF.

The chain carries TRBV5-4 and TRBJ2-3, with D perhaps TRBD2 (6 bases). CDR1 and CDR2 from the germline V gene are SGHNT and YYREEE (reference sequence). Trimming cost V 0 bases and J 8 bases, with 10 bases left between them. This CDR3 region has 13 residues. CDR3 amino acids: CASSLGGGLTQYF. The CDR3 DNA follows: TGTGCCAGCAGCTTGGGTGGGGGACTTACGCAGTATTTT.

CDR3 in amino acids: CASSIRGQGAAGTEAFF. The CDR3 region has the DNA TGTGCCAGTAGTATAAGGGGACAGGGGGCTGCCGGTACTGAAGCTTTCTTT. J is TRBJ1-1 and V is TRBV19; 12 bases match TRBD1. Germline values: CDR1 LNHDA, CDR2 SQIVND (reference sequence). The CDR3 sequence is 17 residues long. V shed 2 bases, J shed 5 bases, and the junction held 9 bases outside the gene matches.

This chain links TRBV2 with TRBJ1-1; 8 bases map to TRBD1. This CDR3 has 15 residues. V gave up 7 bases and J gave up 1 base; unmatched junction bases: 8. Looked up from germline, CDR1 is SNHLY and CDR2 is FYNNEI. The CDR3 spells CASTSDRARNTEAFF. CDR3 in DNA: TGTGCCAGCACATCGGACAGGGCCCGGAACACTGAAGCTTTCTTT.

V usage is TRBV20-1 and J usage is TRBJ2-1; the match to TRBD1 covers 10 bases. The CDR3 covers 11 residues. Looked up from germline, CDR1 is DFQATT and CDR2 is SNEGSKA (reference sequence). Trimming at V came to 8 bases and at J to 7 bases, leaving 2 bases not matched to a gene. The CDR3 sequence is CSTDRGNEQFF. The CDR3 coding sequence is TGCAGTACGGACAGGGGGAATGAGCAGTTCTTC.

Concerning this clone itself: One junction end does not reproduce the germline sequence, and a read error may be involved. This sequence joins TRBV7-9 and TRBJ2-5; 15 positions agree with TRBD2. CDR3 size: 16 residues. In germline, CDR1 is SEHNR, CDR2 FQNEAQ (reference sequence). The CDR3 sequence is CASSLAGLAGGQGSHF. The CDR3 DNA reads TGTGCCAGCAGCTTAGCGGGACTAGCGGGAGGACAAGGCAGTCACTTC.

V and J are TRBV6-2 or TRBV6-3 and TRBJ2-7, with D tentatively TRBD1 (6 bases). CDR3 length: 17 amino acids. The ends were cut back, 2 bases at V and 1 base at J, with 18 bases in the middle. Germline V gene sequence: CDR1 MNHEY, CDR2 SVGEGT. CDR3 sequence reads: CASSYNRARTSSYEQYF. The CDR3 bases are TGTGCCAGCAGTTACAACAGGGCTAGGACCTCTTCCTACGAGCAGTACTTC.

V is TRBV5-1 and J is TRBJ1-1; 8 bases are a match to TRBD1. This CDR3 contains 14 residues. Germline V gene data show CDR1 as SGHRS and CDR2 as YFSETQ. J lost 4 bases, V lost 0 bases, and 2 bases had no gene match. CDR3 in amino acids: CASSLDTGGTEAFF. CDR3 nucleotide sequence: TGCGCCAGCAGCTTGGATACAGGGGGCACTGAAGCTTTCTTT.